This T cell receptor (beta chain) was documented in a study of monozygotic twins with inflammatory bowel disease. The germline CDR1 and CDR2 sequences are SEHNR and FQNEAQ (reference sequence). The CDR3 has 13 residues. Notes on this clonotype: Its antigen is as yet unknown.

Per donor, less than 3 ml of blood was collected and frozen. Study outcomes and limitations: Twins with IBD were found to have lower TCRbeta diversity (inverse Simpson) than healthy co-twins. Subtypes among T cells remained indistinguishable.

A 6-nucleotide sample barcode was carried by the UMIs, which template switching added. Using the 5' RACE reads, TCRdb records one entry per CDR3 protein without DNA. The sample table sets out under 200,000 distinct CDR3 sequences. The sequenced sample was blood. The gene calls are TRBV7-9 and TRBJ1-6; TCRdb proposes TRBD1, but this gene call is untestable without DNA. This receptor was taken from a human donor with ulcerative colitis or Crohn's disease, or a healthy co-twin of an affected twin (not recorded which). This CDR3 reads CASSLEPGSPLHF.